Sequencing of this T cell receptor beta chain was carried out in a study of T cells after yellow fever vaccination. Each CDR3 protein is one row after TCRdb ran MiXCR on the 5' RACE reads. Of about 320,000 distinct CDR3 sequences listed, over 8.5% are singletons. V lost 7 bases, J lost 5 bases, and 12 bases stayed unmatched. Germline loops: CDR1 SGHTA, CDR2 FQGNSA. This CDR3 is built from 15 residues. This clonotype was seen a few times. The starting material was CD4+ T cells sorted from PBMCs, obtained 45 days after the yellow fever booster vaccination. This TCR came from a man younger than 35 who received the YFV17D yellow fever vaccine. This chain uses TRBV7-2 with TRBJ1-1; TRBD1 agrees at 8 bases. The CDR3 loop is CASILTPGGRTEAFF. In nucleotides, the CDR3 is TGTGCCAGCATCCTCACCCCAGGGGGCCGGACTGAAGCTTTCTTT.